The TCR beta chain under discussion was sequenced for a study of shared clonotypes between healthy human individuals. The naive CD8 subset, CD45RO-negative cells positively selected for CCR7, excluded terminally differentiated effector memory CD45RA+ cells. TCRdb's table, derived via immunoSEQ multiplex PCR, lists solely in-frame clones and lacks some. Altogether millions of clones are present, approximately 95% being singletons, with the ten largest covering about 1.1%. The germline CDR1 and CDR2 sequences are MGHRA and YSYEKL. Unmatched junction bases numbered 9, after V lost 1 base and J lost 11 bases. The CDR3 is 14 residues long.

Material: naive CD8+ T cells sorted from blood. This clonotype was sampled from a man between 18 and 35 years old in good health. The chain is built from TRBV4-1 and TRBJ1-1, with 8 bases fitting TRBD1. Written as DNA, the CDR3 is TGCGCCAGCAGCCAAGGGACAGGGTATGAGAGGGCTTTCTTT. This gives the protein CASSQGTGYERAFF.